This entry concerns a single T cell receptor beta chain. The same CDR3 can be traced to other DNA sequences in this sample. None of the donors, who were healthy HIV-negative adults, had recently had acute infections or vaccinations. Execution of the assay was at deep level. Every immunoSEQ plate was one replicate of a subset's evenly spread DNA. Profiling relied on immunoSEQ multiplex PCR, and the TCRdb table lists in-frame clones only, not all of them. The sample shows fewer than 600,000 clones, 70% to 80% of them seen only once. With 2 bases removed from V and 6 bases from J, the gap between germline ends came to 15 bases. CDR1 and CDR2 from the germline V gene are SGHRS and YFSETQ. This CDR3 contains 14 residues. These data come from a study of shared clonotypes between healthy human individuals.

The sequencing input was PBMCs. This receptor was identified in a woman aged 40 to 50 in good health. Some clones in this sample may be carry-over from other donors' samples. This chain connects TRBV5-1 to TRBJ2-7, with a tentative D call TRBD1 (5 bases). This chain's CDR3 is CASSLGTGGGEQYF. The CDR3 coding sequence is TGCGCCAGCAGCTTAGGCACAGGCGGCGGCGAGCAGTACTTC. The complete variable domain, with remaining parts taken from reference TRBV5-1 and TRBJ2-7, reads KAGVTQTPRYLIKTRGQQVTLSCSPISGHRSVSWYQQTPGQGLQFLFEYFSETQRNKGNFPGRFSGRQFSNSRSEMNVSTLELGDSALYLCASSLGTGGGEQYFGPGTRLTVT.